The sequence of this T cell receptor beta chain was determined in a study of T cell repertoires in cytomegalovirus infection. Study context: Both a matching HLA type and CMV infection were indicated by public TCR beta signatures. Broader study findings: HLA-C-restricted CMV clonotypes gave the most frequent clonotype in two of eight donors.

TCRdb reprocessed the reads with MiXCR, giving one entry per CDR3 protein. Altogether around 450,000 distinct CDR3 sequences are present, under 40% being singletons, with the ten largest covering approximately 13%. On this clonotype: What it binds is not known. At one end, the junction sequence differs from germline, possibly due to a read error.

The germline CDR1 and CDR2 sequences are MDHEN and SYDVKM. This CDR3 region has 14 residues. The chain uses TRBV28 and TRBJ1-2; D is possibly TRBD1 (5 bases). The sample was PBMCs. This sequence originates from a human donor in good health (CMV status not recorded). Some clones in this sample may be carry-over from other donors' samples. CDR3 in amino acids: CASSLGVSNYGYTF. The CDR3 bases are TGTGCAAGCAGTTTAGGGGTGTCTAACTATGGCTACACCTTC.